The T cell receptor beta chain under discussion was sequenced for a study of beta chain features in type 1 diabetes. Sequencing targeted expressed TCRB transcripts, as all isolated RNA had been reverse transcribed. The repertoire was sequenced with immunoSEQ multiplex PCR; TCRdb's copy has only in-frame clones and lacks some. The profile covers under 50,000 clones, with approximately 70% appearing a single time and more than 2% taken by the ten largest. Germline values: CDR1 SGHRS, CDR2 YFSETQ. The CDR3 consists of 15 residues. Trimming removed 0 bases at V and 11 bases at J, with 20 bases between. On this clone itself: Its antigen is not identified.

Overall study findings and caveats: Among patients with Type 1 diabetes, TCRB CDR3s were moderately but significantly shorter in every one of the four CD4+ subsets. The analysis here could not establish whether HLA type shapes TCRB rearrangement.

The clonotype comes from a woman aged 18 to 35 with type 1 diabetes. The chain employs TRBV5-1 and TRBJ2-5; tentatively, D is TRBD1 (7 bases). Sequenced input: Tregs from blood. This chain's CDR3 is CASSLGPGGAGEQYF. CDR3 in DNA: TGCGCCAGCAGCTTGGGCCCAGGGGGAGCGGGTGAGCAGTACTTC.